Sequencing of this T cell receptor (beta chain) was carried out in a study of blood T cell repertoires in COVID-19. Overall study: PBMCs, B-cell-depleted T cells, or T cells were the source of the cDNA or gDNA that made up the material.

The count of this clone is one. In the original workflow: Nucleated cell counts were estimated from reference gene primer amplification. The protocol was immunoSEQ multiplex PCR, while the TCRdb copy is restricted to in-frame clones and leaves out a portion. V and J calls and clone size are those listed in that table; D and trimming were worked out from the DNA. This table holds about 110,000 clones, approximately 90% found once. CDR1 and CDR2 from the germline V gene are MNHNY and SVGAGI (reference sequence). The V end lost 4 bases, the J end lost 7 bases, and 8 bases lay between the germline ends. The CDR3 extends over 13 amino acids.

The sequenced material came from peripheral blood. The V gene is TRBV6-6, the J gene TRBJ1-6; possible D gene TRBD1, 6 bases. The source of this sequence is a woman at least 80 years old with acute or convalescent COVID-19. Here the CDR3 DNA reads TGTGCCAGCAGTTTACAGGGCAATTCACCCCTCCACTTT. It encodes CASSLQGNSPLHF.